The 13 T cell receptor beta chains below were found in one sample sequenced in a study of T cells in women clearing cervical HPV infection. Assay used: immunoSEQ multiplex PCR; TCRdb lists only in-frame clones, some missing. The sample's table shows about 22,000 clones. Sequenced sample: blood buffy coat. The receptors originated from a woman between 18 and 75 years old with a cervical HPV16 infection that either progressed to CIN3+ or cleared (not recorded which).

On this clone itself: The read stops 3 residues short of the end of the CDR3; the missing end is completed from the germline J gene. V usage is TRBV20-1 and J usage is TRBJ2-7; D might be TRBD1 (6 bases). The CDR3 consists of 15 residues. The ends were cut back, 0 bases at V and 4 bases at J, with 16 bases in the middle. The germline V gene encodes CDR1 DFQATT and CDR2 SNEGSKA (reference sequence). The covered CDR3 bases are TGCAGTGCTAGAGATGTGGGGACACGGGTATACGAG. The encoded protein is CSARDVGTRVYE. The whole CDR3 protein is CSARDVGTRVYEQYF.

Comment on this clone: The observed sequence ends 3 residues before the CDR3 terminus, with the missing tail filled in from the germline J gene. V gene TRBV5-1 combines with J gene TRBJ2-1; D perhaps matches TRBD2 (6 bases). CDR3 length: 14 amino acids. V lost 1 base and J lost 5, with 10 bases in between. Germline loops: CDR1 SGHRS, CDR2 YFSETQ. The CDR3 spells CASSLIAVDNEQFF. CDR3 bases read: TGCGCCAGCAGCTTGATAGCGGTTGACAATGAG.

For this clone: The read terminates 3 residues before the CDR3 end, so the remaining end is supplied by the germline J gene. The chain employs TRBV5-4 and TRBJ2-1; no clear D gene. Looked up from germline, CDR1 is SGHNT and CDR2 is YYREEE (reference sequence). This CDR3 has 13 amino acids. V shed 2 bases and J shed 2 bases, with 5 bases lying between them. Incomplete CDR3 DNA: TGTGCCAGCAGCTTCACAGCCTACAATGAG. It yields the protein CASSFTAYNE. The full CDR3 sequence reads CASSFTAYNEQFF.

Of note for this clone: The read halts 3 residues ahead of the CDR3 end, with the missing end drawn from the germline J gene. This chain uses TRBV29-1 with TRBJ2-1, with D perhaps TRBD1 (5 bases). V shed 0 bases and J shed 6 bases, with 21 bases lying between them. This CDR3 spans 17 amino acids. From germline, CDR1 is SQVTM and CDR2 ANQGSEA. Incomplete CDR3 DNA: TGCAGCGTTGAAGATCTAGGCAGGGTAAAATATAGCAATGAG. Translated: CSVEDLGRVKYSNE. The full CDR3 reads CSVEDLGRVKYSNEQFF.

Of note for this clone: Read data end 3 residues before the CDR3 end; the end is taken from the germline J gene. The chain combines TRBV5-4 with TRBJ2-3, with 9 bases fitting TRBD2. From germline, CDR1 is SGHNT and CDR2 YYREEE (reference sequence). Germline trimming cut 4 bases from V and 2 bases from J; bases unmatched to any gene: 8. The CDR3 extends over 16 amino acids. Partial CDR3 DNA: TGTGCCAGCAGCGGGTTCGCGGGGGGGATCACAGATACG. Translation: CASSGFAGGITDT. The full CDR3 protein reads CASSGFAGGITDTQYF.

Remarks on this clone: The missing CDR3 end, 3 residues past where the read stops, is filled in from the germline J gene. The rearrangement links TRBV6-2 or TRBV6-3 to TRBJ1-1; perhaps TRBD1 as D (5 bases). CDR1 and CDR2 from the germline V gene are MNHEY and SVGEGT. Trimming left V 10 bases short and J 6 bases short, with 21 bases between. This CDR3 has 14 residues. The covered CDR3 bases are TGTGCCATAAAAACCGGGGGGGGGATCCCTGAA. Residues: CAIKTGGGIPE. The whole CDR3 sequence is CAIKTGGGIPEAFF.

About this clone: The CDR3 extends 3 residues past the end of the read, so its final part is completed from the germline J gene. The rearrangement links TRBV2 to TRBJ2-7, with D maybe TRBD1 (5 bases). CDR1 SNHLY and CDR2 FYNNEI come from the germline V gene. Deletions cut 7 bases from V and 4 bases from J, with 14 bases between. The CDR3 is made up of 13 amino acids. The CDR3: CASKQGGVYEQYF. The CDR3 bases that were read are TGTGCCAGCAAGCAGGGTGGGGTTTACGAG.

Turning to this clone: The read finishes 3 residues shy of the CDR3 end, and the germline J gene is used to complete it. The chain is built from TRBV30 and TRBJ2-5; 10 bases agree with TRBD2. Unmatched junction bases numbered 12, after V lost 1 base and J lost 4 bases. Per the germline V gene, CDR1 is GTSNPN and CDR2 is SVGIG (reference sequence). The CDR3 is made up of 17 amino acids. CDR3 region: CAWSDSLRTSGRETQYF. CDR3 DNA (partial): TGTGCCTGGAGTGACTCCCTTCGGACTAGCGGCCGAGAGACC. Using reference TRBV30 and TRBJ2-5 for the parts outside the CDR3, the full variable domain is SQTIHQWPATLVQPVGSPLSLECTVEGTSNPNLYWYRQAAGRGLQLLFYSVGIGQISSEVPQNLSASRPQDRQFILSSKKLLLSDSGFYLCAWSDSLRTSGRETQYFGPGTRLLVL.

On this clone: The sequence runs out 3 residues before the end of the CDR3; the remainder is reconstructed from the germline J gene. The chain is built from TRBV2 and TRBJ1-3; 7 bases agree with TRBD1. The germline V gene encodes CDR1 SNHLY and CDR2 FYNNEI. Trimming at V came to 3 bases and at J to 3 bases, leaving 5 bases not matched to a gene. This CDR3 region has 15 residues. The CDR3 bases that were read are TGTGCCAGCAGTGACCAGACAGGGATTGGAAACACC. It translates to CASSDQTGIGNT. The entire CDR3 reads CASSDQTGIGNTIYF.

The sequenced CDR3 bases are TGCAGTGCTACCCAGTGGGACAGGGTCGCCGATGGC. It specifies CSATQWDRVADG. The entire CDR3 is CSATQWDRVADGYTF. This chain links TRBV20-1 with TRBJ1-2; 9 nucleotides line up with TRBD1. The observed sequence ends 3 residues before the CDR3 terminus, with the missing tail filled in from the germline J gene. CDR3 size: 15 residues. V shed 4 bases and J 6 bases; nucleotides not matched to a gene: 12. Germline-derived CDR1 and CDR2 are DFQATT and SNEGSKA (reference sequence).

A remark on this clone: The read gets to within 3 residues of the CDR3 end, and the germline J gene fills in the rest. The chain combines TRBV11-3 with TRBJ1-2, with TRBD1 as a possible D gene (6 bases). The CDR3 length is 14 residues. V lost 5 bases, J lost 6 bases, and 16 bases lay in between. Germline CDR1 SGHNT, CDR2 YENEEA. This CDR3 is CASSPDSFLNGYTF. The CDR3 bases that were read are TGTGCCAGCAGCCCGGACAGCTTTTTGAATGGC.

Regarding this clone: The read stops 3 residues short of the end of the CDR3; the missing end is completed from the germline J gene. The rearrangement links TRBV18 to TRBJ2-4; D perhaps matches TRBD2 (5 bases). The CDR3 extends over 14 amino acids. Germline V lookup: CDR1 KGHSH, CDR2 LQKENI. The CDR3 here is CASSPIGVNYGQYF. The CDR3 DNA, read in part, is TGTGCCAGCTCACCAATCGGGGTTAACTATGGT.

As to this clone: The CDR3 extends 3 residues past the end of the read, so its final part is completed from the germline J gene. This sequence joins TRBV5-1 and TRBJ1-1; 7 bases agree with TRBD1. Trimming at V came to 0 bases and at J to 0 bases, leaving 2 bases not matched to a gene. The CDR3 is 15 residues long. CDR1 SGHRS and CDR2 YFSETQ come from the germline V gene. The CDR3 loop reads CASSLGQGMNTEAFF. CDR3 DNA (partial): TGCGCCAGCAGCTTGGGACAGGGTATGAACACTGAA.